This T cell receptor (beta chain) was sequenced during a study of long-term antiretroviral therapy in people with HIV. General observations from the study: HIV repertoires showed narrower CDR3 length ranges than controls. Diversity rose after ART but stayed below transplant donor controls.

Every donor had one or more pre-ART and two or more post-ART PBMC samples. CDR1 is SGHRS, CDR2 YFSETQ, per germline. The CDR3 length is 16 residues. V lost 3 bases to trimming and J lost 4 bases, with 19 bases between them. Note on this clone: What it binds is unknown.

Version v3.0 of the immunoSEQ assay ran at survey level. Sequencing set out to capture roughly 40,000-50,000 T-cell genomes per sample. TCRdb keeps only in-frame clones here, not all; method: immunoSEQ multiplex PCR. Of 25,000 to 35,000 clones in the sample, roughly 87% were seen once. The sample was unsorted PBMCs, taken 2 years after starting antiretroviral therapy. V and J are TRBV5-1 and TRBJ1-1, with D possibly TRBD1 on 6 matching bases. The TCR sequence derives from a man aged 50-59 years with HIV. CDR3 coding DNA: TGCGCCAGCAGCTCCCGGGGGGGGCGAGCGGGCACTGAAGCTTTCTTT. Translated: CASSSRGGRAGTEAFF.